The entry that follows covers one T cell receptor (beta chain) sequence. This CDR3 is built from 14 residues. The V end lost 1 base, the J end lost 7 bases, and 11 bases lay between the germline ends. CDR1 MGHRA and CDR2 YSYEKL come from the germline V gene. The data were obtained in a study of T cell changes during pregnancy in multiple sclerosis. Measured with immunoSEQ multiplex PCR; TCRdb has only the in-frame clones, and not every one. The sample includes approximately 100,000 clones, about 92% of them seen just once. This rearrangement joins TRBV4-1 to TRBJ2-1, with a tentative D call TRBD2 (6 bases). This TCR was sampled from a female donor in good health, enrolled as a control in a pregnancy study. Here the sequenced sample was peripheral blood, taken after pregnancy. CDR3 in DNA: TGCGCCAGCAGCCAAGGCCCGAGCGGGAATGAGCAGTTCTTC. Its protein product is CASSQGPSGNEQFF.